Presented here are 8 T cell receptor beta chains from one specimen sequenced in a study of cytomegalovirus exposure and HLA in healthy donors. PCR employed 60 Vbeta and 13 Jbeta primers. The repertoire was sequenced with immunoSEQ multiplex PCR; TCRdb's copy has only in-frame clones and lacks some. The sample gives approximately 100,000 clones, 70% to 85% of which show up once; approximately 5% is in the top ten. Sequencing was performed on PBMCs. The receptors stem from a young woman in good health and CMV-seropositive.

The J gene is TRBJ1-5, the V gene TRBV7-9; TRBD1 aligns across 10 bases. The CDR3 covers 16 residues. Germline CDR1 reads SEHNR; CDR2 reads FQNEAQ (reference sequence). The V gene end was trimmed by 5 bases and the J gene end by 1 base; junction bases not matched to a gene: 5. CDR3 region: CASSPGQGESNQPQHF. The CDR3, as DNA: TGTGCCAGCAGCCCAGGACAGGGGGAGAGCAATCAGCCCCAGCATTTT.

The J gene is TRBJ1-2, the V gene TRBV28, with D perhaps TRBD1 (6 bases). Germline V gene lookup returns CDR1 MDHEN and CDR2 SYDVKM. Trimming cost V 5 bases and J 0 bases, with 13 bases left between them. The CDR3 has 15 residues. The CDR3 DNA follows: TGTGCCAGCAGTCCCCGACAGGAGTCTAACTATGGCTACACCTTC. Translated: CASSPRQESNYGYTF.

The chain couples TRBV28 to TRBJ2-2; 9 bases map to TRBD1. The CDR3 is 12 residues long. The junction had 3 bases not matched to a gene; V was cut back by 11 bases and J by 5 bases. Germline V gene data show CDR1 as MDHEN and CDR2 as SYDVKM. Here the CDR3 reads CAAGTGTGELFF. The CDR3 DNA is TGTGCCGCAGGGACAGGGACCGGGGAGCTGTTTTTT.

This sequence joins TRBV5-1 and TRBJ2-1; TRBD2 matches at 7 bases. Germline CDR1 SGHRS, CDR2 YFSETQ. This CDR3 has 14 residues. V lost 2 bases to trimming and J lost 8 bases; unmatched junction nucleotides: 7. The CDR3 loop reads CASSFQAGSDEQFF. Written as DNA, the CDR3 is TGCGCCAGCAGCTTCCAAGCGGGATCGGATGAGCAGTTCTTC.

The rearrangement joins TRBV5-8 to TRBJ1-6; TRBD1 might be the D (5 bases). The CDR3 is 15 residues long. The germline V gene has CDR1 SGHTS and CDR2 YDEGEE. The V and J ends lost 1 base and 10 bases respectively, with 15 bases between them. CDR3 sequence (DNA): TGTGCCAGCAGCTTGTTGGCAGGGACTTACTCACCCCTCCACTTT. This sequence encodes CASSLLAGTYSPLHF.

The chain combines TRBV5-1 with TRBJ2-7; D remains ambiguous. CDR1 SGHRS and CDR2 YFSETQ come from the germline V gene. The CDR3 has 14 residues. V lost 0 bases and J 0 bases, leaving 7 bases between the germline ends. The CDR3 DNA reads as TGCGCCAGCAGCTTGGTACATTCCTCCTACGAGCAGTACTTC. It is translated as CASSLVHSSYEQYF.

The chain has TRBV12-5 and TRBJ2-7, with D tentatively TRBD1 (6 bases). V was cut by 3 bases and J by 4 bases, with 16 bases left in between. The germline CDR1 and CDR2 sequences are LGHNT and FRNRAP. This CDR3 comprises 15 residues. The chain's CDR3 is CASGFGPPGAYEQYF. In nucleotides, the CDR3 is TGTGCTAGTGGTTTTGGCCCCCCAGGGGCGTACGAGCAGTACTTC.

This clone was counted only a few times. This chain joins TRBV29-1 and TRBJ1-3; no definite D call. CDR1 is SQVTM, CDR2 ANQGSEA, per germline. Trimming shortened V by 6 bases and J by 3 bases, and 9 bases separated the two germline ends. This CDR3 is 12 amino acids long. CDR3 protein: CSVVGDGNTIYF. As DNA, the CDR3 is TGCAGCGTGGTCGGGGATGGAAACACCATATATTTT. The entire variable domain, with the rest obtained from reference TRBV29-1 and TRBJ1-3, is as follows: SAVISQKPSRDICQRGTSLTIQCQVDSQVTMMFWYRQQPGQSLTLIATANQGSEATYESGFVIDKFPISRPNLTFSTLTVSNMSPEDSSIYLCSVVGDGNTIYFGEGSWLTVV.